Following are 5 T cell receptor beta chains from one sample sequenced in a study of CD8 T cells in ankylosing spondylitis. MiXCR, run by TCRdb on the 5' RACE reads, gives a single entry per CDR3 protein. The sample gives approximately 25,000 distinct CDR3 sequences, less than 20% of which show up once; 28% is in the top ten. The sequenced material came from blood. The receptor set was obtained from a male donor with ankylosing spondylitis or in good health (not recorded which).

In this sample, this clonotype turned up many times. The chain links TRBV4-3 to TRBJ2-6; D not certain. With 0 bases removed from V and 10 bases from J, the gap between germline ends came to 13 bases. The germline gives CDR1 LGHNA, CDR2 YSLEER. The CDR3 loop spans 15 amino acids. CDR3 nucleotides: TGCGCCAGCAGCCAAGAAAGGGCGGTCGAGAACGTCCTGACTTTC. Residues: CASSQERAVENVLTF.

This clonotype was seen ten or more times. The V and J genes are TRBV5-6 and TRBJ2-2; 9 bases fit TRBD2. The junction had 4 bases not matched to a gene; V was cut back by 0 bases and J by 7 bases. The germline V gene has CDR1 SGHDT and CDR2 YYEEEE. This CDR3 has 15 residues. This CDR3 is CASSLGIAGDGELFF. CDR3 nucleotides: TGTGCCAGCAGCTTGGGGATAGCGGGAGACGGGGAGCTGTTTTTT. The full variable domain, with the rest looked up from reference TRBV5-6 and TRBJ2-2, is DAGVTQSPTHLIKTRGQQVTLRCSPKSGHDTVSWYQQALGQGPQFIFQYYEEEERQRGNFPDRFSGHQFPNYSSELNVNALLLGDSALYLCASSLGIAGDGELFFGEGSRLTVL.

This rearrangement joins TRBV4-3 to TRBJ2-1, with TRBD1 matching 8 bases. From germline, CDR1 is LGHNA and CDR2 YSLEER. J was trimmed by 4 bases and V by 0 bases; bases with no gene match: 5. The CDR3 sequence is 16 residues long. The CDR3 DNA is TGCGCCAGCAGCCAAGATCTACAGGGGGGATACAATGAGCAGTTCTTC. This gives the protein CASSQDLQGGYNEQFF.

This clonotype was observed a few times. This chain links TRBV4-3 with TRBJ2-3; no definite D call. V was trimmed by 0 bases and J by 2 bases, leaving 9 bases between them. Germline V gene sequence: CDR1 LGHNA, CDR2 YSLEER. CDR3 size: 15 residues. CDR3 protein: CASSQDWRDTDTQYF. As DNA, the CDR3 is TGCGCCAGCAGCCAAGATTGGAGAGACACAGATACGCAGTATTTT.

This clonotype appeared many times. The chain recombines TRBV5-1 with TRBJ2-1; 10 nucleotides match TRBD1. The trim removed 2 bases at V and 8 bases at J, leaving 7 bases unmatched. The CDR3 contains 15 residues. Germline CDR1 SGHRS, CDR2 YFSETQ. This chain's CDR3 is CASSLQDRGLDEQFF. DNA of the CDR3: TGCGCCAGCAGCTTACAGGACAGGGGGTTAGATGAGCAGTTCTTC.